This is a list of T cell receptor beta chains from one sample in a study of CD8+ T cells in alopecia areata. TCRdb's table, derived via immunoSEQ multiplex PCR, lists solely in-frame clones and lacks some. The table has hundreds of thousands of clones, roughly two thirds seen once; the top ten hold approximately 1.2%. The sequencing here drew on CD4+ T cells sorted from blood, taken at week 0. The receptor source for this set is a human donor with alopecia areata. The CDR3 runs from the conserved cysteine through the conserved F or W. D genes are given only for firm matches. For some rows the clone size is stated as once, few or many, or as a class when expanded; others skip it.

V gene	J gene	D gene	clone size	CDR3 protein	CDR3 DNA
TRBV5-5	TRBJ2-4	TRBD1	-	CASSAQGARGRNIQYF	TGTGCCAGCAGCGCACAGGGGGCGAGGGGGAGAAACATTCAGTACTTC
TRBV7-9	TRBJ2-7	-	-	CASSPGRFTYEQYF	TGTGCCAGCAGCCCGGGACGCTTTACCTACGAGCAGTACTTC
TRBV11-2	TRBJ1-1	-	-	CASSTQVLNTEAFF	TGTGCCAGCAGCACCCAGGTCTTGAACACTGAAGCTTTCTTT
TRBV7-2	TRBJ2-5	-	few	CASSMGWAGTQYF	TGTGCCAGCAGCATGGGTTGGGCGGGGACCCAGTACTTC
TRBV15	TRBJ2-7	-	-	CATSRDQGRSSYEQYF	TGTGCCACCAGCAGAGATCAGGGGCGCAGTTCCTACGAGCAGTACTTC
TRBV29-1	TRBJ2-1	-	few	CSVAPTYNEQFF	TGCAGCGTTGCCCCCACCTACAATGAGCAGTTCTTC
TRBV29-1	TRBJ2-3	-	few	CSAQIADTQYF	TGCAGCGCCCAAATAGCGGATACGCAGTATTTT
TRBV29-1	TRBJ2-7	-	-	CSVEVSVYEQYF	TGCAGCGTTGAAGTTTCCGTATACGAGCAGTACTTC
TRBV19	TRBJ2-3	TRBD2	-	CASREGDTQYF	TGTGCCAGTCGGGAGGGGGATACGCAGTATTTT
TRBV7-9	TRBJ1-2	-	-	CASSFQDPNYGYTF	TGTGCCAGCAGCTTTCAGGATCCGAACTATGGCTACACCTTC
TRBV5-4	TRBJ2-1	TRBD2	-	CASSPSGASYNEQFF	TGTGCCAGCAGCCCGAGCGGGGCCTCCTACAATGAGCAGTTCTTC
TRBV5-1	TRBJ1-2	-	-	CASSLDQRTHYGYTF	TGCGCCAGCAGCTTGGACCAACGGACGCACTATGGCTACACCTTC
TRBV2	TRBJ1-5	-	-	CASRLDRNQPQHF	TGTGCCAGCAGACTGGACCGCAATCAGCCCCAGCATTTT
TRBV9	TRBJ1-6	-	-	CASSPQDRSASPLHF	TGTGCCAGCAGCCCCCAAGACAGGTCTGCCTCACCCCTCCACTTT
TRBV7-2	TRBJ2-1	-	-	CASSRLVANEQFF	TGTGCCAGCAGCCGACTAGTCGCCAATGAGCAGTTCTTC
TRBV5-6	TRBJ2-3	-	-	CASSYEDTQYF	TGTGCCAGCAGCTACGAAGATACGCAGTATTTT
TRBV27	TRBJ2-5	-	-	CASSHQLRTAQETQYF	TGTGCCAGCAGCCACCAATTGCGGACAGCCCAAGAGACCCAGTACTTC
TRBV25-1	TRBJ2-7	-	-	CASSDGNSYEQYF	TGTGCCAGCAGTGACGGCAATTCCTACGAGCAGTACTTC
TRBV19	TRBJ2-1	TRBD1	-	CASSPGQGAGEQFF	TGTGCCAGTAGTCCGGGACAGGGGGCGGGTGAGCAGTTCTTC
TRBV7-8	TRBJ2-7	-	-	CASSSDYEQYF	TGTGCCAGCAGCTCTGATTACGAGCAGTACTTC